The clone carrying this T cell receptor beta chain was observed a few times. Its antigen is unknown. Germline V gives CDR1 SQVTM, CDR2 ANQGSEA. The CDR3 has 11 amino acids. With 4 bases removed from V and 7 bases from J, the gap between germline ends came to 8 bases. Researchers made TCR beta libraries by using iRepertoire HTBI primers and running Arm-PCR on CDR3 regions. Original analysis: Identification of gene segments yielded some 62 TRBV and 13 to 15 TRBJ across samples. TCRdb independently ran MiXCR on the multiplex PCR reads; one entry per CDR3 protein. The V and J calls were not made by the authors but by TCRdb's processing. The data show around 510,000 distinct CDR3 sequences, 20% to 25% seen once. Sample time point: persistent/refractory GD, antithyroid drugs over 5 years with positive TRAb. The authors made the TCR library using RNA they extracted from PBMCs. All patients originated from an endocrinology department located in Xi'an, China.

This sample stems from a study of regulatory T cells in long-lasting Graves disease. Study overall: Disease was considered persistent Graves' disease after over 5 years of antithyroid drugs (with positive TSH receptor antibodies).

The study's findings and limits: Newly diagnosed patients shared 966 public clonotypes; persistent patients shared around 2,500.

This rearrangement joins TRBV29-1 to TRBJ1-5; D call uncertain. The sequence came from a female donor with Graves disease. This sample comprised peripheral blood mononuclear cells (PBMCs), obtained when the disease was refractory, from a patient treated with antithyroid drugs. The CDR3 reads CSVAEVQPQHF. In nucleotides, the CDR3 is TGCAGCGTTGCTGAGGTACAGCCCCAGCATTTT.